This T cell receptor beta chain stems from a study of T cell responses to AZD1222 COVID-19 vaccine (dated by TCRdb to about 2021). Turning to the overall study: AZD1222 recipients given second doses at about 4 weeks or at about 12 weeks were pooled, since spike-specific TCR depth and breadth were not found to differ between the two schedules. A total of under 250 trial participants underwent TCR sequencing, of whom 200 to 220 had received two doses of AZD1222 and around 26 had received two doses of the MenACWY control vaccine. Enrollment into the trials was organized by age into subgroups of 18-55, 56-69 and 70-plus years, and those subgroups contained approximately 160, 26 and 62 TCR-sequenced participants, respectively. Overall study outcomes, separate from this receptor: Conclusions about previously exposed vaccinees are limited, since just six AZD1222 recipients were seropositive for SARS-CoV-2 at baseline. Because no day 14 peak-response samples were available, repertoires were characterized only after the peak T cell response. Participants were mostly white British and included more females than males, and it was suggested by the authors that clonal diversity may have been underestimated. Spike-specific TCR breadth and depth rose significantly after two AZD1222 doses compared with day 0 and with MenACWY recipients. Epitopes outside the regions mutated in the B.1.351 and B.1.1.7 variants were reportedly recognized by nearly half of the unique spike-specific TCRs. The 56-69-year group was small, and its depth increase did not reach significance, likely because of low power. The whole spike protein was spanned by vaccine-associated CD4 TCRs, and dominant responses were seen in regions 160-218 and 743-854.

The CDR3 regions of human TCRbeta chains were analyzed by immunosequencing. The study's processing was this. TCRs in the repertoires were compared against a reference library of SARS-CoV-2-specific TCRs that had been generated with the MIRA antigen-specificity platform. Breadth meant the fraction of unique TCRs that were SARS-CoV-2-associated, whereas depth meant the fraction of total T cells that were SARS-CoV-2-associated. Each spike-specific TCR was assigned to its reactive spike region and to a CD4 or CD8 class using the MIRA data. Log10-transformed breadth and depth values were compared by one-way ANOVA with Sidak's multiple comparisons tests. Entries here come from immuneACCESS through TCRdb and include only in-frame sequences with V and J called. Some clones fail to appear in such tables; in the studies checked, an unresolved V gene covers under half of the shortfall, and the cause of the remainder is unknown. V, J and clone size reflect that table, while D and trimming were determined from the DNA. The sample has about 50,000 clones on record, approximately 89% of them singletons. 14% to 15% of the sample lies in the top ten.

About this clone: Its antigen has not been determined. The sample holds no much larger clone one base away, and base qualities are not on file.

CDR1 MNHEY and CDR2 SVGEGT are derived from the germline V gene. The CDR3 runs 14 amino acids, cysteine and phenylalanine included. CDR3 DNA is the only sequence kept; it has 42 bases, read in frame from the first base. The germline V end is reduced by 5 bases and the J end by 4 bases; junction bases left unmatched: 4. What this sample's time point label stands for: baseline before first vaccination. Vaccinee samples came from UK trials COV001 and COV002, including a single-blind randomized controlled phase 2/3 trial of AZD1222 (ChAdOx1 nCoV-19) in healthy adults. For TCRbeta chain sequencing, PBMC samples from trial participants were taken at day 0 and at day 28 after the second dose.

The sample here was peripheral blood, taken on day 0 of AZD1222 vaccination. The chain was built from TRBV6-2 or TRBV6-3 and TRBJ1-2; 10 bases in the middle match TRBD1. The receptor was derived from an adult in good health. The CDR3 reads CASSRQGAGYGYTF. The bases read TGTGCCAGCAGTCGACAGGGGGCCGGCTATGGCTACACCTTC.